This T cell receptor beta chain came from a study of CD8 T cells in ankylosing spondylitis. V lost 0 bases and J 0 bases, leaving 15 bases between the germline ends. Per the germline V gene, CDR1 is SQVTM and CDR2 is ANQGSEA. The CDR3 covers 17 residues. MiXCR, run by TCRdb on the 5' RACE reads, gives a single entry per CDR3 protein. The sample lists about 190,000 distinct CDR3 sequences; 10% to 15% were seen once. Many counts were recorded for this clonotype. The V and J genes are TRBV29-1 and TRBJ2-1; a weak D match, TRBD1 (5 bases). Material for sequencing was blood, either unsorted or a sorted T cell fraction (not recorded which). The receptor was derived from a female donor with ankylosing spondylitis or in good health (not recorded which). CDR3 region: CSVEDQARQSSYNEQFF. CDR3 bases: TGCAGCGTTGAAGATCAAGCTCGACAGAGCTCCTACAATGAGCAGTTCTTC.